These T cell receptor beta chains were read from a single sample in a study of blood T cell repertoires in COVID-19. The table came from immunoSEQ multiplex PCR; TCRdb's copy has only in-frame clones and leaves some out. The table lists 150,000 or so clones, 88% of them singletons. Source material: peripheral blood. These TCRs come from a middle-aged man with acute or convalescent COVID-19. Each CDR3 is given with its conserved first and last residue. D genes are given only for firm matches.

d_call,v_call,j_call,cdr3_length,cdr3_aa,cdr3_nt
TRBD1,TRBV6-5,TRBJ1-1,13,CASRDSGGTEAFF,TGTGCCAGCAGGGATTCAGGGGGAACTGAAGCTTTCTTT
NA,TRBV4-1,TRBJ2-1,13,CASSQELAYEQFF,TGCGCCAGCAGCCAAGAATTAGCGTATGAGCAGTTCTTC
NA,TRBV6-5,TRBJ1-2,14,CASIPEVGLYGYTF,TGTGCCAGCATCCCTGAGGTGGGGCTCTATGGCTACACCTTC
NA,TRBV5-1,TRBJ1-1,13,CASSLQTGDEAFF,TGCGCCAGCAGCTTGCAAACAGGAGATGAAGCTTTCTTT
TRBD1,TRBV6-2/TRBV6-3,TRBJ1-1,13,CASSTSGGTEAFF,TGTGCCAGCAGCACCTCAGGGGGCACTGAAGCTTTCTTT
TRBD1,TRBV9,TRBJ1-6,14,CASSAGQGASPLHF,TGTGCCAGCAGCGCGGGACAGGGGGCCTCACCCCTCCACTTT
TRBD2,TRBV27,TRBJ2-1,13,CASSPSGRDEQFF,TGTGCCAGCAGTCCCAGCGGGAGAGATGAGCAGTTCTTC
TRBD1,TRBV6-5,TRBJ1-5,13,CASTRGLGQPQHF,TGTGCCAGCACTAGGGGGCTGGGTCAGCCCCAGCATTTT
TRBD1,TRBV2,TRBJ1-5,13,CANRDRDWQPQHF,TGTGCCAACCGAGACAGGGACTGGCAGCCCCAGCATTTT
NA,TRBV7-2,TRBJ1-2,16,CASSLGLGPSPYGYTF,TGTGCCAGCAGCTTAGGTTTGGGGCCGTCGCCCTATGGCTACACCTTC
NA,TRBV7-8,TRBJ2-6,17,CASSPSSSASPANVLTF,TGTGCCAGCAGCCCGTCTAGCTCGGCCTCACCAGCCAACGTCCTGACTTTC
NA,TRBV5-6,TRBJ2-7,15,CASSLLSSRGYEQYF,TGTGCCAGCAGTCTCTTGTCCTCTAGGGGCTACGAGCAGTACTTC
NA,TRBV2,TRBJ1-1,14,CASSDRIDGTEAFF,TGTGCCAGCAGTGACAGAATTGATGGCACTGAAGCTTTCTTT
TRBD1,TRBV11-2,TRBJ1-1,14,CASSLARGIAEAFF,TGTGCCAGCAGCTTAGCCAGGGGGATTGCTGAAGCTTTCTTT
NA,TRBV3-1/TRBV3-2,TRBJ1-1,15,CASSQRTVRGTEAFF,TGTGCCAGCAGCCAACGCACAGTCCGGGGGACTGAAGCTTTCTTT
TRBD1,TRBV14,TRBJ2-7,16,CASSLFPGTGGVEQYF,TGTGCCAGCAGCCTCTTCCCCGGGACAGGGGGCGTCGAGCAGTACTTC
NA,TRBV7-9,TRBJ1-2,12,CASSLVGYGYTF,TGTGCCAGCAGCTTAGTCGGCTATGGCTACACCTTC
NA,TRBV5-4,TRBJ2-7,15,CASSLGPGETYEQYF,TGTGCCAGCAGCTTGGGTCCGGGGGAGACCTACGAGCAGTACTTC
TRBD2,TRBV28,TRBJ2-5,16,CASRNPTSGSLKTQYF,TGTGCCAGCAGGAACCCAACTAGCGGGAGTTTGAAGACCCAGTACTTC
NA,TRBV6-4,TRBJ2-3,13,CASSQDVQDTQYF,TGTGCCAGCAGTCAGGATGTACAAGATACGCAGTATTTT
NA,TRBV4-1,TRBJ1-2,16,CASSQYRLLNNYGYTF,TGCGCCAGCAGCCAATATAGACTCCTAAACAACTATGGCTACACCTTC
NA,TRBV6-6,TRBJ1-4,15,CASTERPGVREKLFF,TGTGCCAGCACCGAAAGACCGGGAGTCCGTGAAAAACTGTTTTTT